The clone carrying this T cell receptor (beta chain) was seen only a few times. These data are taken from a study of response to subunit inactivated influenza vaccine. Germline V gene data show CDR1 as LGHNA and CDR2 as YSLEER. The junction had 4 bases not matched to a gene; V was cut back by 1 base and J by 5 bases. This CDR3 comprises 14 residues. TCRdb ran MiXCR on the RT-PCR reads and lists one entry per CDR3 protein. The data show about 800,000 distinct CDR3 sequences, roughly 20% seen once. The V call is TRBV4-3, the J call TRBJ2-5; TRBD2 matches 7 bases. Sequences were derived from PBMCs from blood, sampled about 5 days after vaccination. The receptor was isolated from a man aged 45 to 65 who received an inactivated influenza vaccine. CDR3 sequence: CASSQALGGETQYF. The CDR3 DNA is TGCGCCAGCAGCCAAGCTCTGGGAGGGGAGACCCAGTACTTC.